This T cell receptor (beta chain) is from a study of post-analysis software for immune sequencing data. Study-wide context: Some patients lacked subtype; others had relapsing-remitting, secondary progressive or progressive-relapsing disease. Study-level findings and limits: With TRBV5-6, TRBV5-1 and TRBV20-1 included, 4 to 6 TRBV segments were more frequent in patients than in controls. For normalized Chao1 diversity, multiple sclerosis patients scored significantly lower than controls did.

Unique molecular identifiers featured in each of the TCR beta cDNA libraries. T cells numbering about 0.95 to 10 million gave rise to roughly 0.5 million cDNA molecules. TCRdb re-derived calls from the PCR reads in MiXCR, one entry per CDR3 protein. The table lists roughly 570,000 distinct CDR3 sequences, about a third of them singletons. As for this clonotype: Antigen: not known.

V lost 8 bases and J lost 7, with 18 bases in between. Germline loops: CDR1 MNHNY, CDR2 SVGAGI (reference sequence). The CDR3 extends over 14 amino acids. Sequencing used blood. The chain is built from TRBV6-6 and TRBJ2-1, with D perhaps assigned TRBD1 or TRBD2 (6 bases each). This TCR was recovered from a girl aged 2-17 years with multiple sclerosis. CDR3 amino acids: CASGFEGGRNEQFF. For the CDR3, the DNA is TGTGCCAGCGGATTTGAGGGGGGCCGAAATGAGCAGTTCTTC.